A selection of T cell receptor beta chains follows, all from one sample in a study of blood T cell repertoires in COVID-19. Repertoires were generated with immunoSEQ multiplex PCR, while TCRdb's copy carries only in-frame clones and drops some. The sample shows over 400,000 clones, 80% to 90% of them seen only once. Sequenced sample: peripheral blood. These receptors were collected from a human donor in a cohort sampled during active COVID-19. Both conserved end residues are part of each CDR3. Fields, in order: D gene, clone size, V gene, J gene, CDR3 DNA, CDR3 protein. A D gene is named only where the DNA matches it firmly. Expanded clones are given a class, and other clones once, few, many or no size at all.

>TRBD1|-|TRBV7-3|TRBJ1-1
TGTGCCAGCAGCACAGACAGGGGCTCTGAAGCTTTCTTT
CASSTDRGSEAFF
>-|-|TRBV5-4|TRBJ2-1
TGTGCCAGCAGCACCTCGGGACTTGAGCATGAGCAGTTCTTC
CASSTSGLEHEQFF
>TRBD2|-|TRBV6-2/TRBV6-3|TRBJ2-2
TGTGCCAGCAGTTACGGCGGGAGACCGAACACCGGGGAGCTGTTTTTT
CASSYGGRPNTGELFF
>TRBD2|-|TRBV7-9|TRBJ2-3
TGTGCCAGCAGCCCAGGACTAGCGGGAGGGCCCAGCACAGATACGCAGTATTTT
CASSPGLAGGPSTDTQYF
>TRBD2|-|TRBV5-1|TRBJ2-2
TGCGCCAGCAGTCTACTAGCGGGAGGGCCTACCTCCGGGGAGCTGTTTTTT
CASSLLAGGPTSGELFF
>TRBD2|-|TRBV7-8|TRBJ2-5
TGTGCCAGCACCTTGACTAGCGGGATTAGTTGGGAGACCCAGTACTTC
CASTLTSGISWETQYF
>TRBD1|few|TRBV7-6|TRBJ2-2
TGTGCCAGCAGCCCCGGGACAGGGGGTTTTACCGGGGAGCTGTTTTTT
CASSPGTGGFTGELFF
>-|-|TRBV5-8|TRBJ2-3
TGTGCCAGCAGCTTGGGTCGGGTAGCGGAGACAGATACGCAGTATTTT
CASSLGRVAETDTQYF
>TRBD1|-|TRBV5-5|TRBJ1-2
TGTGCCAGCAGCTTACTACCGGGACAGGGGACTAACTATGGCTACACCTTC
CASSLLPGQGTNYGYTF
>TRBD2|-|TRBV5-1|TRBJ2-5
TGCGCCAGCAGCTGGCGGGCTAGCGGAAACCAAGAGACCCAGTACTTC
CASSWRASGNQETQYF
>TRBD1|once|TRBV18|TRBJ1-1
TGTGCCAGCTCACCAACAGGGGGCGACACTGAAGCTTTCTTT
CASSPTGGDTEAFF
>TRBD1|-|TRBV7-2|TRBJ2-3
TGTGCCAGCAGCCTAGGACAGGGCACAGATACGCAGTATTTT
CASSLGQGTDTQYF
>-|-|TRBV15|TRBJ2-5
TGTGCCACCAGCAGAGTTAGCGGAGAGACCCAGTACTTC
CATSRVSGETQYF
>-|-|TRBV30|TRBJ1-5
TGTGCCTGCTCGCAGGGGCAGCCCCATCAGCCCCAGCATTTT
CACSQGQPHQPQHF
>TRBD2|-|TRBV4-1|TRBJ2-4
TGCGCCAGCAGCCAGGGACTAGCGGAGAGGAACATTCAGTACTTC
CASSQGLAERNIQYF
>-|-|TRBV5-1|TRBJ1-1
TGCGCCAGCAGCTTGGGACAGGTGATGAACACTGAAGCTTTCTTT
CASSLGQVMNTEAFF
>-|-|TRBV7-9|TRBJ1-2
TGTGCCAGCAGCTTAGGAACTGGCTATGGCTACACCTTC
CASSLGTGYGYTF
>-|-|TRBV6-5|TRBJ2-1
TGTGCCAGCAGTTACTCTGGGCAGGGAGGCTACAATGAGCAGTTCTTC
CASSYSGQGGYNEQFF
>-|-|TRBV6-5|TRBJ2-7
TGTGCCAGCGCCAGGGTGGGCAGGTACGAGCAGTACTTC
CASARVGRYEQYF
>-|once|TRBV3-1/TRBV3-2|TRBJ1-1
TGTGCCAGCAGCCAAGAAAGCCGGGGGAGTCGCTCAGCTTTCTTT
CASSQESRGSRSAFF
>-|-|TRBV6-5|TRBJ2-1
TGTGCCACTCAGCCGGGACTCTCCTACAATGAGCAGTTCTTC
CATQPGLSYNEQFF
>-|-|TRBV10-3|TRBJ1-1
TGTGCCATCAAAGGGGCTCAAGCAGGCCCGAACACTGAAGCTTTCTTT
CAIKGAQAGPNTEAFF
>-|-|TRBV30|TRBJ2-6
TGTGCCTGGAGTCGGGTAGCTGGGGCCAACGTCCTGACTTTC
CAWSRVAGANVLTF
>TRBD1|-|TRBV28|TRBJ1-3
TGTGCCACCTCCTGGACAGGGAAGACCCGTTTCTCTGGAAACACCATATATTTT
CATSWTGKTRFSGNTIYF